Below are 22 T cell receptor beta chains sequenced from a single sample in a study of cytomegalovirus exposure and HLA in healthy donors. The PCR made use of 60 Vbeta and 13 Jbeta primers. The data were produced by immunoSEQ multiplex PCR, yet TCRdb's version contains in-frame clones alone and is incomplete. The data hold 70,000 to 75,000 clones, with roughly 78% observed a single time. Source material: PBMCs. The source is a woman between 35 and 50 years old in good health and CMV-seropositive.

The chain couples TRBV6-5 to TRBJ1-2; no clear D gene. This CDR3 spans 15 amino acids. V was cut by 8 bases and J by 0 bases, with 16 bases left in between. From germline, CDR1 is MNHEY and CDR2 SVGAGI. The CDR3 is CASSHGSEANYGYTF. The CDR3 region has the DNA TGTGCCAGCTCCCACGGGAGCGAAGCTAACTATGGCTACACCTTC.

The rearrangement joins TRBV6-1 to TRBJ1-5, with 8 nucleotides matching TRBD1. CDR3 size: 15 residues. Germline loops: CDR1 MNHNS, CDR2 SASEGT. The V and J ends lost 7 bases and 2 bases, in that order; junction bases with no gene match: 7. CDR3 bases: TGTGCCAGCATATCGGAGACAGGGGGCAATCAGCCCCAGCATTTT. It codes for CASISETGGNQPQHF.

This CDR3 is CASSDAGGITEAFF. As DNA, the CDR3 is TGTGCCAGCAGTGATGCAGGGGGCATCACTGAAGCTTTCTTT. V is TRBV25-1 and J is TRBJ1-1; 8 nucleotides match TRBD1. The CDR3 contains 14 residues. V was clipped by 3 bases and J by 4 bases; unmatched bases: 4. Germline values: CDR1 MGHDK, CDR2 SYGVNS.

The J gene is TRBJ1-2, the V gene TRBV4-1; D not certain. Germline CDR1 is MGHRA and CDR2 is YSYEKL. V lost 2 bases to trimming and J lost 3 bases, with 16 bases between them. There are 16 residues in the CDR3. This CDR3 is CASSQSGPGWDYGYTF. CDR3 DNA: TGCGCCAGCAGCCAATCTGGGCCTGGGTGGGACTATGGCTACACCTTC.

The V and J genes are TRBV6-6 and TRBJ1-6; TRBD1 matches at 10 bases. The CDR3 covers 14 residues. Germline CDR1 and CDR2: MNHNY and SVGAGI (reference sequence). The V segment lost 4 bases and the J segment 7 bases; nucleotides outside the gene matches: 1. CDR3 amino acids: CASSWTGGNSPLHF. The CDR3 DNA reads TGTGCCAGCAGTTGGACAGGGGGAAATTCACCCCTCCACTTT.

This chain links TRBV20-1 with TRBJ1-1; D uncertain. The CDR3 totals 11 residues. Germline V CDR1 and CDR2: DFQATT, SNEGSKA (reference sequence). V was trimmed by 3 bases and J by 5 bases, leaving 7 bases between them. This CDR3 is CSASWQTEAFF. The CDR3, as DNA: TGCAGTGCTAGTTGGCAGACTGAAGCTTTCTTT.

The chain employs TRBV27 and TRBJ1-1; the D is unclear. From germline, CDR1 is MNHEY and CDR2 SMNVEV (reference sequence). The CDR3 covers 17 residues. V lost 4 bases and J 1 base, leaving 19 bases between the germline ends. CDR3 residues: CASSSTVTFISNTEAFF. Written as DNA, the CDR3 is TGTGCCAGCAGTTCAACAGTAACCTTTATTTCGAACACTGAAGCTTTCTTT.

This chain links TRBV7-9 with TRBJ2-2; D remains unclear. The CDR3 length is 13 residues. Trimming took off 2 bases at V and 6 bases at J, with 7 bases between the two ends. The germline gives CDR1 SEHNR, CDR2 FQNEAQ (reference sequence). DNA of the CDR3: TGTGCCAGCAGCTTATTCAGCGCCGGGGAGCTGTTTTTT. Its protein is CASSLFSAGELFF.

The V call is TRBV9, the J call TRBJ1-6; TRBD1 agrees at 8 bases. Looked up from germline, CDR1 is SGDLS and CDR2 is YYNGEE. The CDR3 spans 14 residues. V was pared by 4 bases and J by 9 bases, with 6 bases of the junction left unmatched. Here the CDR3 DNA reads TGTGCCAGCAGCACCGGACAGGGCGGTTCACCCCTCCACTTT. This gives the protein CASSTGQGGSPLHF.

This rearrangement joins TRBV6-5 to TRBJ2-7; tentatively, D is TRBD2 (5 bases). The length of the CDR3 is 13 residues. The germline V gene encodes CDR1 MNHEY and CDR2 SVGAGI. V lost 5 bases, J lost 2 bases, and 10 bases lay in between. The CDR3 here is CASSDGETYEQYF. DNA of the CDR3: TGTGCCAGCAGTGACGGGGAAACCTACGAGCAGTACTTC.

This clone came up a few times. In DNA form, the CDR3 reads TGCGCCAGCAGCACCCCCGGGACTAGCCTTGGGATCGAAGAGACCCAGTACTTC. Residues: CASSTPGTSLGIEETQYF. The chain employs TRBV5-1 and TRBJ2-5; 9 positions match TRBD2. Germline CDR1 reads SGHRS; CDR2 reads YFSETQ. The CDR3 consists of 18 residues. V was clipped by 4 bases and J by 3 bases; unmatched bases: 16.

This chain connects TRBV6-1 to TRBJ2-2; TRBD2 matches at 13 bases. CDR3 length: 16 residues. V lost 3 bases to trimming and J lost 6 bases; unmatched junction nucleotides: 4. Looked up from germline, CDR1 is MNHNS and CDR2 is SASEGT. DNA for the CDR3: TGTGCCAGCAGTGACGCAGGGACTAGCGGGGCCGGGGAGCTGTTTTTT. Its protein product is CASSDAGTSGAGELFF.

The CDR3 bases are TGTGCCAGCAGCCTCAACTTCAACTATGGCTACACCTTC. Its translation: CASSLNFNYGYTF. The chain combines TRBV5-6 with TRBJ1-2, with no clear D. Trimming removed 4 bases from V and 2 bases from J, with 9 bases in between. The V gene's germline CDR1 is SGHDT and CDR2 YYEEEE. The CDR3 length is 13 residues. Full variable domain (outside the CDR3, taken from reference TRBV5-6 and TRBJ1-2): DAGVTQSPTHLIKTRGQQVTLRCSPKSGHDTVSWYQQALGQGPQFIFQYYEEEERQRGNFPDRFSGHQFPNYSSELNVNALLLGDSALYLCASSLNFNYGYTFGSGTRLTVV.

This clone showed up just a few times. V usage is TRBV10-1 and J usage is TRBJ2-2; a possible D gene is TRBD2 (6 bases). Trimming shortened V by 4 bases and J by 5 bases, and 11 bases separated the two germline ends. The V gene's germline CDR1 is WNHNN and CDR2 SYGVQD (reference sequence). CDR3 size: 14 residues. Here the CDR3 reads CASSAGLLTGELFF. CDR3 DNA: TGCGCCAGCAGTGCAGGACTATTAACCGGGGAGCTGTTTTTT.

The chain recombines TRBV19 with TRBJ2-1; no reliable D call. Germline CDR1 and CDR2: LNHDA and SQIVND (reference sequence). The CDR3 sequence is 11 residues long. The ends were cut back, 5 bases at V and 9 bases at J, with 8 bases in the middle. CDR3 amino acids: CASSVKLEQFF. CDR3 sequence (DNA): TGTGCCAGTAGTGTTAAGCTTGAGCAGTTCTTC. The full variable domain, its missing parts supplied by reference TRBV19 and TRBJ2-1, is DGGITQSPKYLFRKEGQNVTLSCEQNLNHDAMYWYRQDPGQGLRLIYYSQIVNDFQKGDIAEGYSVSREKKESFPLTVTSAQKNPTAFYLCASSVKLEQFFGPGTRLTVL.

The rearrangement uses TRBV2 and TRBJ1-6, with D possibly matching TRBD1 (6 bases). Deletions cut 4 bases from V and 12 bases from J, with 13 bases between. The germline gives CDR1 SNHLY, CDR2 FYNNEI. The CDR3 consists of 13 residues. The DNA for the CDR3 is TGTGCCAGCAGTGCCGGACAGACTTTACCCCTCCACTTT. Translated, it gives CASSAGQTLPLHF.

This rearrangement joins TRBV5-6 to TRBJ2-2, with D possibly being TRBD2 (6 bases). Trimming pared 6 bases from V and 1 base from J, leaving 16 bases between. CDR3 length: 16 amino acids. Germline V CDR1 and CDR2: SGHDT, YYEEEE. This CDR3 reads CASTDNGGGNTGELFF. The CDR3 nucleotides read TGTGCCAGCACCGACAACGGGGGAGGGAACACCGGGGAGCTGTTTTTT.

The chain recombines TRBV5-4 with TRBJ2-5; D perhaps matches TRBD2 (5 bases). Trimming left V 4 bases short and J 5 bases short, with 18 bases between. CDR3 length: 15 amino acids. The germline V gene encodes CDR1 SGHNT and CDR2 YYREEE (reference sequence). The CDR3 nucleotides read TGTGCCAGCAGCCCTTCGGGATCGTTTCCGGAGACCCAGTACTTC. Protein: CASSPSGSFPETQYF.

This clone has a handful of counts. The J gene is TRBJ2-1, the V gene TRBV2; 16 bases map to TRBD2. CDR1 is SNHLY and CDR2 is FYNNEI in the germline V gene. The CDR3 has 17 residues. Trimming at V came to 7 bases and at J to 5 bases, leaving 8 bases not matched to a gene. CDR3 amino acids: CASTMGLAGGVHNEQFF. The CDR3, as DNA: TGTGCCAGCACCATGGGACTAGCGGGGGGGGTGCACAATGAGCAGTTCTTC.

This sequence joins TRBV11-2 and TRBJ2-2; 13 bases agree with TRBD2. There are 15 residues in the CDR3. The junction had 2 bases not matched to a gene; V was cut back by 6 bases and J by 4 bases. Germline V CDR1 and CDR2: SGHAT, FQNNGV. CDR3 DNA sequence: TGTGCCAGCAGTAGACTAGCGGGGGGCACCGGGGAGCTGTTTTTT. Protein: CASSRLAGGTGELFF.

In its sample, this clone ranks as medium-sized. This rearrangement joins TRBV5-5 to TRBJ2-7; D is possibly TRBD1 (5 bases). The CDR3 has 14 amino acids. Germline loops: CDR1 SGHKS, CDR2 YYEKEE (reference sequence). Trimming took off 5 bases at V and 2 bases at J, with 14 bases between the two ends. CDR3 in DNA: TGTGCCAGCAGGTCCCCGGACATAGCCTACGAGCAGTACTTC. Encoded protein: CASRSPDIAYEQYF. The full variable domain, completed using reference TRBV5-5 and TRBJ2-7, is DAGVTQSPTHLIKTRGQQVTLRCSPISGHKSVSWYQQVLGQGPQFIFQYYEKEERGRGNFPDRFSARQFPNYSSELNVNALLLGDSALYLCASRSPDIAYEQYFGPGTRLTVT.

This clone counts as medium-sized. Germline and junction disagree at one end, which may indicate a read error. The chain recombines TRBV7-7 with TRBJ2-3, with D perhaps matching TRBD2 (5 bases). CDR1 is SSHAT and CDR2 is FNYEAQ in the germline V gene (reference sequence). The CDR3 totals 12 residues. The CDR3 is CASSALGDTQYF. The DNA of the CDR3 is TGTGCTAGCAGCGCACTAGGGGATACGCAGTATTTT.